What follows are 5 T cell receptor beta chains derived from one specimen sequenced in a study of blood T cell repertoires in COVID-19. Assay used: immunoSEQ multiplex PCR; TCRdb lists only in-frame clones, some missing. The sample includes about 48,000 clones, 85% seen only once; the top ten take 5.5% to 6%. Input material: peripheral blood. The origin of the receptors is an older woman with acute or convalescent COVID-19.

The chain has TRBV19 and TRBJ2-7, with 8 bases identical to TRBD1. The trim removed 0 bases at V and 6 bases at J, leaving 4 bases unmatched. The germline V gene has CDR1 LNHDA and CDR2 SQIVND (reference sequence). The CDR3 extends over 14 amino acids. CDR3 nucleotides: TGTGCCAGTAGTATAGATGGACAGGGACGCGAGCAGTACTTC. Translation gives CASSIDGQGREQYF.

The CDR3 DNA follows: TGTGCCAGCAGCTTAAGGAGCACTGAAGCTTTCTTT. Its translation: CASSLRSTEAFF. The V gene is TRBV11-2, the J gene TRBJ1-1; D is unresolved. CDR3 length equals 12 residues. Germline V gene lookup returns CDR1 SGHAT and CDR2 FQNNGV. V lost 2 bases and J lost 4, with 5 bases in between.

The rearrangement uses TRBV14 and TRBJ2-7; D uncertain. The V end was cut by 4 bases, the J end by 5 bases, with 6 bases between. This CDR3 has 11 residues. Germline CDR1 SGHDN, CDR2 FVKESK. CDR3 sequence: CASSRWHEQYF. In DNA, the CDR3 is TGTGCCAGCAGCCGGTGGCACGAGCAGTACTTC. Full variable domain (outside the CDR3, taken from reference TRBV14 and TRBJ2-7): EAGVTQFPSHSVIEKGQTVTLRCDPISGHDNLYWYRRVMGKEIKFLLHFVKESKQDESGMPNNRFLAERTGGTYSTLKVQPAELEDSGVYFCASSRWHEQYFGPGTRLTVT.

The V gene is TRBV6-5, the J gene TRBJ2-7; 8 bases line up with TRBD2. Germline V lookup: CDR1 MNHEY, CDR2 SVGAGI. The CDR3 has 15 residues. V was pared by 0 bases and J by 6 bases, with 7 bases of the junction left unmatched. CDR3 region: CASSYSSGAGGEQYF. In nucleotides, the CDR3 is TGTGCCAGCAGTTACTCCTCCGGGGCGGGAGGCGAGCAGTACTTC.

V is TRBV4-3 and J is TRBJ2-1, with D unresolved. The CDR3 loop spans 14 amino acids. Germline V gene lookup returns CDR1 LGHNA and CDR2 YSLEER. Between the trimmed V and J ends, which lost 0 bases and 6 bases, there was a span of 9 bases. The CDR3 DNA reads as TGCGCCAGCAGCCAAGATGAACGGGTCAATGAGCAGTTCTTC. The encoded protein is CASSQDERVNEQFF.